The rows below give T cell receptor beta chains drawn from one sample of a study of cytomegalovirus exposure and HLA in healthy donors. Assay: immunoSEQ multiplex PCR; the TCRdb copy retains only in-frame clones and omits some. The sample records about 150,000 clones, 60% to 75% being singletons. What was sequenced was PBMCs. The receptors were gathered from a human donor in good health. CDR3s include the opening cysteine and the closing phenylalanine or tryptophan. The D gene is left open where the match is weak. Clone size is given for some rows only: seen once, a few or many times, or a class if the clone is expanded.

TRBV5-6	14	NA	TRBJ2-4	NA	TGTGCCAGCAGTCGGGCGGGATCCAAAAACATTCAGTACTTC	CASSRAGSKNIQYF
TRBV7-8	14	NA	TRBJ1-4	NA	TGTGCCAGCAGCGTGATCGGAACTAATGAAAAACTGTTTTTT	CASSVIGTNEKLFF
TRBV28	16	TRBD1	TRBJ2-7	NA	TGTGCCAGCAGTGAGTGGGGGGGACAGGGTCTTTACGAGCAGTACTTC	CASSEWGGQGLYEQYF
TRBV29-1	14	NA	TRBJ2-3	once	TGCAGCGTTGAAGAGGAGAGATTAGGAGATACGCAGTATTTT	CSVEEERLGDTQYF
TRBV5-3	16	NA	TRBJ2-1	once	TGTGCCAGAAGTGGCCACTTACCCACTACCTACAATGAGCAGTTCTTC	CARSGHLPTTYNEQFF
TRBV19	14	TRBD1	TRBJ1-3	NA	TGTGCCAGTAGGTCGACAGGGGGAGGAAACACCATATATTTT	CASRSTGGGNTIYF
TRBV6-5	13	NA	TRBJ2-5	NA	TGTGCCAGCAGTTACCGCGTGGAGGAGACCCAGTACTTC	CASSYRVEETQYF
TRBV5-5	14	NA	TRBJ2-7	NA	TGTGCCAGCAGCTTGCAGACACCCTCCTACGAGCAGTACTTC	CASSLQTPSYEQYF
TRBV6-1	14	TRBD2	TRBJ2-7	NA	TGTGCCACCAGGGCTAGCGGGGGGCCCTACGAGCAGTACTTC	CATRASGGPYEQYF
TRBV7-3	13	NA	TRBJ2-2	NA	TGTGCCAGCAGCTTAAACCCCGGCGGGGAGCTGTTTTTT	CASSLNPGGELFF
TRBV11-3	13	NA	TRBJ1-1	once	TGTGCCAGCAGCTCGCCCCGACAGCCCGAAGCTTTCTTT	CASSSPRQPEAFF
TRBV10-2	15	TRBD1	TRBJ2-1	NA	TGCGCCAGCGGAGGACAGGGGGAATCCTACAATGAGCAGTTCTTC	CASGGQGESYNEQFF
TRBV13	15	NA	TRBJ1-1	NA	TGTGCCAGCAGCTTTCCAGTTATTGCGAACACTGAAGCTTTCTTT	CASSFPVIANTEAFF
TRBV4-2	15	NA	TRBJ1-5	NA	TGTGCCAGCAGCCAAGATCGGGCAGGGAATCAGCCCCAGCATTTT	CASSQDRAGNQPQHF
TRBV6-5	15	TRBD2	TRBJ2-3	NA	TGTGCCAGCAGCCTAGGACTAGCGTTGGCAGATACGCAGTATTTT	CASSLGLALADTQYF
TRBV5-4	15	TRBD2	TRBJ2-5	NA	TGTGCCAGCAGTCCTAGTAGCGGGAGCCAAGAGACCCAGTACTTC	CASSPSSGSQETQYF
TRBV7-2	17	TRBD1	TRBJ2-6	NA	TGTGCCAGCAGCCCCGGGACAGGGGGCTTTGGGGCCAACGTCCTGACTTTC	CASSPGTGGFGANVLTF
TRBV5-4	15	NA	TRBJ2-5	NA	TGTGCCAGCAGCTTGGGCACTAACTTGGGAGAGACCCAGTACTTC	CASSLGTNLGETQYF
TRBV2	13	TRBD1	TRBJ1-2	NA	TGTGCCAGCAAGATATCCGGGACAGCCGGCTACACCTTC	CASKISGTAGYTF
TRBV28	15	NA	TRBJ1-4	once	TGTGCCAGCAGTTCGGCAGGGACAACTAATGAAAAACTGTTTTTT	CASSSAGTTNEKLFF
TRBV19	13	NA	TRBJ2-7	NA	TGTGCCAGTAGTACCGCCGGGAACGCGGTGTGGTACTTC	CASSTAGNAVWYF
TRBV10-3	22	TRBD2	TRBJ2-6	few	TGTGCCATCAGTGGGGTGGGGCGGCTAGCGGGAGTCCGGGGCTCTGGGGCCAACGTCCTGACTTTC	CAISGVGRLAGVRGSGANVLTF
TRBV10-3	11	NA	TRBJ1-4	few	TGTGCCACCGGACAAGTGGAAAAACTGTTTTTT	CATGQVEKLFF
TRBV5-4	13	TRBD1	TRBJ1-2	NA	TGTGCCAGCAGCCCTGACAGGGTCGGTGGCTACACCTTC	CASSPDRVGGYTF
TRBV7-3	14	TRBD1	TRBJ2-3	NA	TGTGCCAGCAGCGTCCCGGGACAGGGAAATACGCAGTATTTT	CASSVPGQGNTQYF
TRBV5-5	12	TRBD2	TRBJ2-3	few	TGTGCCAGCAGTTTACTAGCGGGAATAACATATTTT	CASSLLAGITYF
TRBV7-9	17	TRBD2	TRBJ2-2	NA	TGTGCCAGCAGCTTAGGACTAGCGGGAGTCGGCACCGGGGAGCTGTTTTTT	CASSLGLAGVGTGELFF
TRBV28	14	TRBD1	TRBJ1-5	NA	TGTGCCAGCAGTTTGTCAGGGGGAGAACAGCCCCAGCATTTT	CASSLSGGEQPQHF
TRBV6-6	14	TRBD2	TRBJ2-5	few	TGTGCCAGCAGTCTGGGGAGGGCCCTGGAGACCCAGTACTTC	CASSLGRALETQYF
TRBV20-1	11	TRBD2	TRBJ2-7	NA	TGCAGCCACGGGGGGGGCTACGAGCAGTACTTC	CSHGGGYEQYF
TRBV7-3	15	TRBD1	TRBJ2-1	NA	TGTGCCAGCAGCGGACAGGGGGCTGAAAACAATGAGCAGTTCTTC	CASSGQGAENNEQFF
TRBV28	17	TRBD2	TRBJ2-7	NA	TGTGCCAGCAGTTTATCGGGGGGGTCTGGACATCCCTACGAGCAGTACTTC	CASSLSGGSGHPYEQYF
TRBV5-1	16	TRBD2	TRBJ2-3	NA	TGCGCCAGCAGCTCTAACCCTAGCGGGATGGTCCATACGCAGTATTTT	CASSSNPSGMVHTQYF
TRBV9	16	TRBD2	TRBJ2-1	few	TGTGCCAGCAGCCCCGGGGGGGGACTCCCCGAAGTATGGCAGTTCTTC	CASSPGGGLPEVWQFF
TRBV6-5	14	TRBD1	TRBJ2-3	few	TGTGCCAGCAGTCGGGACAGGGGGCGAGGTACGCAGTATTTT	CASSRDRGRGTQYF
TRBV2	17	NA	TRBJ2-4	NA	TGTGCCAGCACCGCAACGTTCCTCCAGGGCACCAAAAACATTCAGTACTTC	CASTATFLQGTKNIQYF
TRBV5-1	15	TRBD2	TRBJ2-1	NA	TGCGCCAGCAGCACGGGGGGGAGGGAGGGCGATGAGCAGTTCTTC	CASSTGGREGDEQFF